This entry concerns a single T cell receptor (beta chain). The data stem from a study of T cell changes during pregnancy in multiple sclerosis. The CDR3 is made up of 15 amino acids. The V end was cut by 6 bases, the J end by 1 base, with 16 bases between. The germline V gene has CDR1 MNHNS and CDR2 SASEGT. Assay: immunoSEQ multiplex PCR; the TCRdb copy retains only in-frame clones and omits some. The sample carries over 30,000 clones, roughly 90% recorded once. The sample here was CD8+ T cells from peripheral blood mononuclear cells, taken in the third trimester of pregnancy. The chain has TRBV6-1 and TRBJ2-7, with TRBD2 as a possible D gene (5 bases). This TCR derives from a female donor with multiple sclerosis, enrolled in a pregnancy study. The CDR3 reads CASRLTGVLSYEQYF. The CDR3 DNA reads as TGTGCCAGCAGGCTAACCGGGGTCCTATCCTACGAGCAGTACTTC.